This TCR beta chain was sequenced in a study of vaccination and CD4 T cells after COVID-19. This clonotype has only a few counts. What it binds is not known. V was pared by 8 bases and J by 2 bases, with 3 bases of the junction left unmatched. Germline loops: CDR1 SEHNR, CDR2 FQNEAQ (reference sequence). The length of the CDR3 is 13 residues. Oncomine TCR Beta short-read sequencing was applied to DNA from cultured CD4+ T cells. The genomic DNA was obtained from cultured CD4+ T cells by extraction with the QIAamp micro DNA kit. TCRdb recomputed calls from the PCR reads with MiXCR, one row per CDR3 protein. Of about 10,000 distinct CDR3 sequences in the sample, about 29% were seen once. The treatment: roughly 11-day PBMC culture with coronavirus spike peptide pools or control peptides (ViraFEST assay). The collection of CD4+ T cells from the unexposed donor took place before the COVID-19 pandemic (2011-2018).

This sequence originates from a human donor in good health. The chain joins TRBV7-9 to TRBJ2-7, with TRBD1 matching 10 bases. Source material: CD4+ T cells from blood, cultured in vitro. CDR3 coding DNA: TGTGCCAGCGCTGACAGGGGGCCCTACGAGCAGTACTTC. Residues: CASADRGPYEQYF.